This T cell receptor beta chain stems from a study of OX40 agonist ivuxolimab in advanced cancers. Study at large: Intravenous ivuxolimab at 0.01 to 10 mg/kg was given to patients every 2 weeks. Dose-escalation patients had hepatocellular carcinoma, melanoma, renal cell or head and neck cancer.

V was shortened by 3 bases and J by 0 bases, with 9 bases between the two germline ends. Germline V CDR1 and CDR2: PRHDT, FYEKMQ (reference sequence). This CDR3 spans 16 amino acids. Only in-frame clones appear in the TCRdb table, and some are missing; sequencing was by immunoSEQ multiplex PCR. The sample lists 60,000 to 65,000 clones, 75% to 90% seen once, with under 14% in the top ten. The chain uses TRBV13 and TRBJ1-6, with D hard to call. The starting material was CD4+ or CD8+ T cells sorted from blood, obtained in a trial of the OX40 agonist ivuxolimab. This clonotype was obtained from an adult with an advanced solid tumor such as melanoma, head and neck, liver or kidney cancer. The CDR3 DNA is TGTGCCAGCAGCTTGTGGGCAAGCTCCTATAATTCACCCCTCCACTTT. It encodes CASSLWASSYNSPLHF.